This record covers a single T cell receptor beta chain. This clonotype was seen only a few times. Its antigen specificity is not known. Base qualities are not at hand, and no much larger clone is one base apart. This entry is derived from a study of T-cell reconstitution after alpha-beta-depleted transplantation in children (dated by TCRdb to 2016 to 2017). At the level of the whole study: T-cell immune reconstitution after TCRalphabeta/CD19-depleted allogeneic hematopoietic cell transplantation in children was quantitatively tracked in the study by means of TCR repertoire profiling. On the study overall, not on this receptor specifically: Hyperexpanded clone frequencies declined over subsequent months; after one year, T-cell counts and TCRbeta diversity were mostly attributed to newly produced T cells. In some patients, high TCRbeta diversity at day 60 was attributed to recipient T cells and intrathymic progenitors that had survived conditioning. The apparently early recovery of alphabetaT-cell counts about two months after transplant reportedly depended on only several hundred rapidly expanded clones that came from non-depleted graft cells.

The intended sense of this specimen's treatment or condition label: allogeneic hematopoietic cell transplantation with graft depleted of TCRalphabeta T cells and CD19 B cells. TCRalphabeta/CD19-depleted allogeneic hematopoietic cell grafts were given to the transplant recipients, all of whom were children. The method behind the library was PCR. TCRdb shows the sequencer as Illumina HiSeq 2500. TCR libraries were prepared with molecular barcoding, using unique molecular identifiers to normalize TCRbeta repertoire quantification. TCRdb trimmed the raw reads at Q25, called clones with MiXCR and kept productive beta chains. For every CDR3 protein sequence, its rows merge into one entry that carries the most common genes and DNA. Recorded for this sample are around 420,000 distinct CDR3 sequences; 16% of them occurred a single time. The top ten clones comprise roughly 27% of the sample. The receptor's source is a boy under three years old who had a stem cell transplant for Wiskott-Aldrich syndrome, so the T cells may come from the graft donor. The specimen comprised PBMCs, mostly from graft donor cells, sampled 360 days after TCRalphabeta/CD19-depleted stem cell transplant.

The CDR3 reads CATSDPGLATDTQYF. The bases read TGTGCCACCAGTGACCCGGGACTAGCAACAGATACGCAGTATTTT. Recombination joined TRBV24-1 with TRBJ2-3; TRBD2 aligns with 9 central bases. Via the germline V gene, CDR1 is KGHDR and CDR2 SFDVKD. There are 15 amino acids in the CDR3, from cysteine to phenylalanine inclusive. Just the 45-base CDR3 DNA is kept, in frame starting at base 1. From V the trimming removes 4 bases and from J it removes 3 bases, while the gene matches leave 4 bases of the junction unaccounted for.